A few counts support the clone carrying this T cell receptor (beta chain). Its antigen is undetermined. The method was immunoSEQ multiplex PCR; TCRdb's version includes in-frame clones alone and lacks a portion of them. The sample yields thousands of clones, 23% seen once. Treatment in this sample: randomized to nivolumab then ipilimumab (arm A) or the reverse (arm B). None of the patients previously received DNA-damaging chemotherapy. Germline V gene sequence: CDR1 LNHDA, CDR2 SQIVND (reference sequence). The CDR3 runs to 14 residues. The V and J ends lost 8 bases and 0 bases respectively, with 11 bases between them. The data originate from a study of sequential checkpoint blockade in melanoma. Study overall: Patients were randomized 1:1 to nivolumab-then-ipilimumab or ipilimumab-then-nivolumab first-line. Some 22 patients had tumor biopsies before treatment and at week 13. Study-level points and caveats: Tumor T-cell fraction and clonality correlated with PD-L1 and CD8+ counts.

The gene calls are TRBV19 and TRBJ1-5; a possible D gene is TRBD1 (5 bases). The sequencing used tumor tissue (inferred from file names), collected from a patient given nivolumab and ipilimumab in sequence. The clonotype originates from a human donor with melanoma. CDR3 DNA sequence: TGTGCCAGTGGGGGAGGGAATAGCAATCAGCCCCAGCATTTT. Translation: CASGGGNSNQPQHF.